Below, 18 T cell receptor beta chains from the same sample are listed, as sequenced in a study of T cells after yellow fever vaccination. TCRdb ran MiXCR on the 5' RACE reads and lists one entry per CDR3 protein. The sample contains about 69,000 distinct CDR3 sequences, roughly 6% of which appear only once. The sample here was CD4+ T cells sorted from PBMCs, taken roughly 15 days after the first yellow fever vaccination. The receptors here all came from a young man who received the YFV17D yellow fever vaccine.

This clonotype appeared many times. The J gene is TRBJ2-5, the V gene TRBV7-6; the match to TRBD1 covers 7 bases. Trimming took 5 bases from V and 4 from J; bases not matched to a gene: 13. Germline CDR1 and CDR2: SGHVS and FNYEAQ. This CDR3 is 16 amino acids long. The CDR3 loop is CASSEPRGRGTETQYF. CDR3 nucleotides: TGTGCCAGCAGCGAACCGAGGGGGCGCGGAACAGAGACCCAGTACTTC. Drawing the rest from reference TRBV7-6 and TRBJ2-5, the complete variable domain is GAGVSQSPRYKVTKRGQDVALRCDPISGHVSLYWYRQALGQGPEFLTYFNYEAQQDKSGLPNDRFSAERPEGSISTLTIQRTEQRDSAMYRCASSEPRGRGTETQYFGPGTRLLVL.

The count of this clonotype is one. One base away lies a much larger clone, so this may be a sequencing read error. The chain is built from TRBV5-1 and TRBJ1-1, with a weak D call TRBD1 (6 bases). Trimming removed 5 bases from V and 4 bases from J, with 15 bases in between. The CDR3 runs to 14 residues. The V gene's germline CDR1 is SGHRS and CDR2 YFSETQ. The CDR3 sequence: CASRRDTEGTEAFF. The DNA of the CDR3 is TGCGCCAGCAGGAGGGACACCGAGGGCACTGAAGCTTTCTTT.

This clonotype has ten or more counts. The rearrangement joins TRBV7-9 to TRBJ2-3; D gene ambiguous. The germline gives CDR1 SEHNR, CDR2 FQNEAQ (reference sequence). The V end lost 3 bases, the J end lost 6 bases, and 4 bases lay between the germline ends. The CDR3 is made up of 11 amino acids. The CDR3 protein is CASSFADTQYF. Written as DNA, the CDR3 is TGTGCCAGCAGCTTCGCGGATACGCAGTATTTT.

This clonotype was detected many times. CDR3 bases: TGTGCCAGCAGCACCCGACTTACCAATGAGCAGTTCTTC. Translation gives CASSTRLTNEQFF. The chain couples TRBV5-4 to TRBJ2-1; D not resolved. Germline CDR1 SGHNT, CDR2 YYREEE (reference sequence). The CDR3 spans 13 residues. V dropped 4 bases and J dropped 6 bases, with 11 bases sitting between them.

In this sample, this clonotype turned up many times. This chain connects TRBV5-1 to TRBJ2-3; 11 nucleotides agree with TRBD2. The CDR3 spans 14 residues. In germline, CDR1 is SGHRS, CDR2 YFSETQ. With V trimmed by 4 bases and J by 5 bases, 3 bases remained unmatched. The CDR3: CASSQTSGEDTQYF. CDR3 nucleotide sequence: TGCGCCAGCAGCCAGACTAGCGGGGAAGATACGCAGTATTTT.

This clonotype was seen repeatedly, ten times or more. The CDR3: CASSWGSGPATDTQYF. As DNA, the CDR3 is TGTGCCAGCAGCTGGGGTAGCGGGCCTGCCACAGATACGCAGTATTTT. The rearrangement links TRBV7-9 to TRBJ2-3; 7 nucleotides agree with TRBD2. V gave up 4 bases and J gave up 2 bases; unmatched junction bases: 9. The length of the CDR3 is 16 residues. Per the germline V gene, CDR1 is SEHNR and CDR2 is FQNEAQ (reference sequence).

This clonotype was counted ten times or more. The chain is built from TRBV19 and TRBJ1-2; D call uncertain. Trimming stripped 5 bases from V and 4 bases from J, with 17 bases between. CDR3 length: 15 amino acids. CDR1 and CDR2 from the germline V gene are LNHDA and SQIVND (reference sequence). CDR3 DNA: TGTGCCAGTAGTGCGGACGGAGAACCTTCCTATGGCTACACCTTC. As protein: CASSADGEPSYGYTF. The variable domain in full, completed from reference TRBV19 and TRBJ1-2, reads DGGITQSPKYLFRKEGQNVTLSCEQNLNHDAMYWYRQDPGQGLRLIYYSQIVNDFQKGDIAEGYSVSREKKESFPLTVTSAQKNPTAFYLCASSADGEPSYGYTFGSGTRLTVV.

This clonotype was counted ten times or more. V gene TRBV11-2 combines with J gene TRBJ2-3; 13 bases match TRBD2. The CDR3 totals 15 residues. Germline CDR1 and CDR2: SGHAT and FQNNGV. V gave up 1 base and J gave up 5 bases; unmatched junction bases: 0. As DNA, the CDR3 is TGTGCCAGCAGCTTAGGGACTAGCGGGGGAGATACGCAGTATTTT. Protein: CASSLGTSGGDTQYF.

This clonotype has more than one count but fewer than ten. V usage is TRBV19 and J usage is TRBJ2-6; D tentatively fits TRBD1 or TRBD2 (5 bases each). The germline CDR1 and CDR2 sequences are LNHDA and SQIVND (reference sequence). Trimming shortened V by 5 bases and J by 0 bases, and 14 bases separated the two germline ends. The CDR3 spans 17 residues. CDR3 sequence reads: CASSPGTGFSGANVLTF. DNA for the CDR3: TGTGCCAGTAGTCCCGGGACCGGATTCTCTGGGGCCAACGTCCTGACTTTC. The variable domain in full, with the rest retrieved from reference TRBV19 and TRBJ2-6, is DGGITQSPKYLFRKEGQNVTLSCEQNLNHDAMYWYRQDPGQGLRLIYYSQIVNDFQKGDIAEGYSVSREKKESFPLTVTSAQKNPTAFYLCASSPGTGFSGANVLTFGAGSRLTVL.

At least ten counts were recorded for this clonotype. The chain joins TRBV30 to TRBJ1-5; D uncertain. Trimming left V 3 bases short and J 2 bases short, with 8 bases between. Per germline, CDR1 GTSNPN and CDR2 SVGIG (reference sequence). The CDR3 has 13 residues. In nucleotides, the CDR3 is TGTGCCTGGAGGGGCCGGGGCAATCAGCCCCAGCATTTT. This sequence encodes CAWRGRGNQPQHF.

This clonotype was picked up many times. The gene calls are TRBV20-1 and TRBJ1-1; possible D gene TRBD1, 6 bases. Germline V gene data show CDR1 as DFQATT and CDR2 as SNEGSKA (reference sequence). Trimming stripped 6 bases from V and 5 bases from J, with 16 bases between. The CDR3 is 13 residues long. CDR3 sequence (DNA): TGCAGTGCCCGGGCAGGGGCAGGGACTGAAGCTTTCTTT. Translation gives CSARAGAGTEAFF.

This clonotype was recorded at least ten times. The chain couples TRBV15 to TRBJ2-1; tentatively, D is TRBD1 (5 bases). Germline V lookup: CDR1 LNHNV, CDR2 YYDKDF (reference sequence). The CDR3 sequence is 13 residues long. Trimming removed 1 base at V and 8 bases at J, with 9 bases between. CDR3 coding DNA: TGTGCCACCAGCAGAGCTCTACAGGATGAGCAGTTCTTC. Protein: CATSRALQDEQFF.

The table lists this clonotype with many counts. This chain connects TRBV19 to TRBJ2-7; D remains ambiguous. This CDR3 comprises 11 residues. Per germline, CDR1 LNHDA and CDR2 SQIVND (reference sequence). V was trimmed by 3 bases and J by 2 bases, leaving 2 bases between them. CDR3 amino acids: CASSITYEQYV. CDR3 bases: TGTGCCAGTAGTATCACCTACGAGCAGTACGTC.

This clonotype was seen many times. The CDR3 loop reads CASSLWTGDQPQHF. The CDR3 nucleotides read TGTGCCAGCAGCTTATGGACAGGGGATCAGCCCCAGCATTTT. V usage is TRBV7-2 and J usage is TRBJ1-5; TRBD1 agrees at 9 bases. The CDR3 is 14 amino acids. The germline CDR1 and CDR2 sequences are SGHTA and FQGNSA. With V trimmed by 2 bases and J by 5 bases, 1 base remained unmatched. The variable domain in full, with the rest retrieved from reference TRBV7-2 and TRBJ1-5, is GAGVSQSPSNKVTEKGKDVELRCDPISGHTALYWYRQSLGQGLEFLIYFQGNSAPDKSGLPSDRFSAERTGGSVSTLTIQRTQQEDSAVYLCASSLWTGDQPQHFGDGTRLSIL.

This clonotype was found a few times. This chain uses TRBV5-4 with TRBJ2-3; the D gene could be TRBD1 or TRBD2 (6 bases each). In germline, CDR1 is SGHNT, CDR2 YYREEE (reference sequence). The CDR3 is 16 amino acids. Trimming pared 4 bases from V and 3 bases from J, leaving 18 bases between. CDR3 protein: CASSPDPGAGTDTQYF. For the CDR3, the DNA is TGTGCCAGCAGCCCGGACCCGGGGGCGGGGACAGATACGCAGTATTTT.

At least ten counts were recorded for this clonotype. This sequence joins TRBV5-5 and TRBJ2-1; D is undetermined. V lost 6 bases, J lost 0 bases, and 13 bases lay in between. The CDR3 extends over 15 amino acids. Looked up from germline, CDR1 is SGHKS and CDR2 is YYEKEE (reference sequence). CDR3: CASKPSQLSYNEQFF. For the CDR3, the DNA is TGTGCCAGCAAACCAAGCCAGCTCTCCTACAATGAGCAGTTCTTC. Filled out from reference TRBV5-5 and TRBJ2-1, the complete variable domain reads DAGVTQSPTHLIKTRGQQVTLRCSPISGHKSVSWYQQVLGQGPQFIFQYYEKEERGRGNFPDRFSARQFPNYSSELNVNALLLGDSALYLCASKPSQLSYNEQFFGPGTRLTVL.

This clonotype was counted many times. The V call is TRBV29-1, the J call TRBJ2-7, with 8 positions matching TRBD1. Germline CDR1 is SQVTM and CDR2 is ANQGSEA. The CDR3 consists of 14 residues. V trimming: 7 bases; J trimming: 1 base; junction bases outside the gene matches: 9. The CDR3: CSAAYRGNSYEQYF. As DNA, the CDR3 is TGCAGCGCGGCTTACAGGGGGAATTCCTACGAGCAGTACTTC.

This clonotype was seen repeatedly, ten times or more. This chain connects TRBV12-3 or TRBV12-4 to TRBJ2-1; D gene unclear. This CDR3 spans 12 amino acids. V lost 3 bases to trimming and J lost 6 bases, with 6 bases between them. The CDR3 region is CASSFLTNEQFF. The CDR3 DNA reads TGTGCCAGCAGTTTTTTGACCAATGAGCAGTTCTTC.